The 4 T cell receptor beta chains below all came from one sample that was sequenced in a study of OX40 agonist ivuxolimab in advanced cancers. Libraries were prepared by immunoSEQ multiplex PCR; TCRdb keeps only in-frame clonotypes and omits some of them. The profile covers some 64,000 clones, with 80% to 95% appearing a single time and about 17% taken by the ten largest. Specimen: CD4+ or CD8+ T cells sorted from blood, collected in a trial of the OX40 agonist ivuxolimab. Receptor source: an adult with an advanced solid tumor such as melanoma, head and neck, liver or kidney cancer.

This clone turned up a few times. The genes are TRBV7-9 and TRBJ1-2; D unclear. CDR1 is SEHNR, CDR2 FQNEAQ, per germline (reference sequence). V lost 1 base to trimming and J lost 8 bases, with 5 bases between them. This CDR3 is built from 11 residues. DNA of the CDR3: TGTGCCAGCAGCTTAGATGTCGGCTACACCTTC. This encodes CASSLDVGYTF.

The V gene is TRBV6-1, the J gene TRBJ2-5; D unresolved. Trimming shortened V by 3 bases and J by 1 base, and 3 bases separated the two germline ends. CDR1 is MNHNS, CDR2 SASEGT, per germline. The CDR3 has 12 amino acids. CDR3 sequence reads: CASSEIQETQYF. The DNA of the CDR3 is TGTGCCAGCAGTGAGATCCAAGAGACCCAGTACTTC.

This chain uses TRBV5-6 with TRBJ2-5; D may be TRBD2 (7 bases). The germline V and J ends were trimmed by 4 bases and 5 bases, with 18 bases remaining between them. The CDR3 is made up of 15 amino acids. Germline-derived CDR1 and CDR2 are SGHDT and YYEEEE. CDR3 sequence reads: CASSPRGGAGETQYF. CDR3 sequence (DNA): TGTGCCAGCAGCCCGAGGGGGGGGGCCGGGGAGACCCAGTACTTC.

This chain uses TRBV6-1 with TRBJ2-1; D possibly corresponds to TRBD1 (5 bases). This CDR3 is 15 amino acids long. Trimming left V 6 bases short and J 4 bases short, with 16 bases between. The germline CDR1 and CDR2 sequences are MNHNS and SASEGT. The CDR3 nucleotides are TGTGCCAGCAGCGAGTTAAGGGGTTCATACAATGAGCAGTTCTTC. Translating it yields CASSELRGSYNEQFF.